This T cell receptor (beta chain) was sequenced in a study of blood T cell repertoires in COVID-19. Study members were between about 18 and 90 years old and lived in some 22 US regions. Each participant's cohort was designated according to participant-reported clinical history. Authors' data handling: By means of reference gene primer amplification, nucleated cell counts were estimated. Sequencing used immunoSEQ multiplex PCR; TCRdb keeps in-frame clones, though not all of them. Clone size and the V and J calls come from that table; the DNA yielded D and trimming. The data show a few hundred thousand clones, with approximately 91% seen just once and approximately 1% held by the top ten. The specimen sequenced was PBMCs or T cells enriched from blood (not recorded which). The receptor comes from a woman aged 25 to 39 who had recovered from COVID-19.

The CDR3 DNA is TGCGCCAGCAGTCAATCCGGCGGTCGCCCAGAGACCCAGTACTTC. It yields the protein CASSQSGGRPETQYF. The chain recombines TRBV23-1 with TRBJ2-5; D is unclear. TRBV23-1 is treated as an ORF (open reading frame) with a function not yet certain. The V end lost 0 bases, the J end lost 4 bases, and 12 bases lay between the germline ends. This CDR3 has 15 amino acids.